This is a list of T cell receptor beta chains from one sample in a study of cytomegalovirus exposure and HLA in healthy donors. TCRdb keeps only in-frame clones here, not all; method: immunoSEQ multiplex PCR. Found here are roughly 140,000 clones, 75% to 80% of them singletons; the top ten hold about 0.64%. Input material: PBMCs. All receptors come from a male donor in good health and CMV-seronegative. CDR3s include the opening cysteine and the closing phenylalanine or tryptophan. A row's size may be missing; if present it is once, few, many or a size class.

size,J,V,CDR3
NA,TRBJ1-4,TRBV30,CAGQTGTVANEKLFF
few,TRBJ2-7,TRBV5-1,CASSLARGLIVEQYF
NA,TRBJ2-7,TRBV25-1,CASSPRTSGRITYEQYF
NA,TRBJ1-5,TRBV27,CASSPDRMNQPQHF
NA,TRBJ2-7,TRBV12-5,CASVQGAGVGEQYF
NA,TRBJ2-7,TRBV2,CASNIGEAEQYF
few,TRBJ2-5,TRBV6-5,CASSYSPGLGGSQYF
NA,TRBJ2-2,TRBV7-6,CASSSQPGQGTGELFF
NA,TRBJ1-2,TRBV5-1,CASSLARGFDGYTF
NA,TRBJ1-2,TRBV7-9,CASSSYVGGYTF
NA,TRBJ2-3,TRBV30,CARVRIAGVPDTQYF
few,TRBJ2-7,TRBV19,CASSRDRAYEQYF
NA,TRBJ2-5,TRBV18,CASSQPGLAGGETQYF
NA,TRBJ2-3,TRBV4-3,CASSQDIPTGTAYTDTQYF
many,TRBJ1-1,TRBV2,CASSQGENTEAFF
NA,TRBJ1-2,TRBV11-2,CASSSGTGTSNYGYTF
NA,TRBJ1-6,TRBV5-5,CASSLGQYSYNSPLHF
once,TRBJ2-1,TRBV5-8,CASSRDSRSYNEQFF
NA,TRBJ1-1,TRBV11-3,CASSPEPGTEAFF
NA,TRBJ1-1,TRBV5-1,CASSFATGMNTEAFF
NA,TRBJ1-5,TRBV12-5,CASGLADRGIGQPQHF
NA,TRBJ1-5,TRBV7-2,CASSYRTGNQPQHF
NA,TRBJ2-7,TRBV5-1,CASGVTSGSGYEQYF
once,TRBJ2-2,TRBV18,CASSPGLNTGELFF
NA,TRBJ1-1,TRBV5-1,CASSLEQGRTEAFF